The 23 T cell receptor beta chains below all came from one sample that was sequenced in a study of blood T cell repertoires in COVID-19. The data were produced by immunoSEQ multiplex PCR, yet TCRdb's version contains in-frame clones alone and is incomplete. Of approximately 170,000 clones listed, approximately 87% were seen once; the top ten hold roughly 4.5%. Specimen: PBMCs or T cells enriched from blood (not recorded which). These receptors came from a woman aged 45-65 years who had recovered from COVID-19.

The chain recombines TRBV5-5 with TRBJ2-3, with TRBD2 identical over 12 bases. CDR3 length: 14 residues. The V and J ends lost 4 bases and 14 bases, in that order; junction bases with no gene match: 11. Germline-derived CDR1 and CDR2 are SGHKS and YYEKEE (reference sequence). The CDR3 nucleotides read TGTGCCAGCAGCATCGTACTAGCGGGGGGCCCATGGTATTTT. This encodes CASSIVLAGGPWYF.

V gene TRBV7-8 combines with J gene TRBJ1-2; TRBD1 agrees at 7 bases. The germline V gene has CDR1 SGHVS and CDR2 FQNEAQ. This CDR3 contains 16 residues. With 7 bases clipped from V and 8 bases from J, the junction kept 19 bases outside the gene matches. For the CDR3, the DNA is TGTGCCAGCACCCTGGGGACAACAGGGGCCGTCGGGGGCTACACCTTC. Amino acid sequence: CASTLGTTGAVGGYTF.

This chain joins TRBV27 and TRBJ2-1, with 7 bases that match TRBD1. This CDR3 has 15 amino acids. The germline V gene has CDR1 MNHEY and CDR2 SMNVEV (reference sequence). Losses at the gene ends were 5 bases for V and 5 bases for J; bases not matched to a gene: 9. Here the CDR3 DNA reads TGTGCCAGCAGTCAAAACAGGGGACCCAACAATGAGCAGTTCTTC. Translation: CASSQNRGPNNEQFF.

This clone was detected a few times. The chain employs TRBV28 and TRBJ1-2, with TRBD1 as a possible D gene (6 bases). This CDR3 contains 13 residues. V lost 8 bases, J lost 6 bases, and 16 bases lay in between. Looked up from germline, CDR1 is MDHEN and CDR2 is SYDVKM. The CDR3: CASEGRGGNGYTF. Written as DNA, the CDR3 is TGTGCCAGCGAAGGCAGGGGTGGAAATGGCTACACCTTC.

As for this clone: Relative to the germline gene, one junction end is altered; a read error may explain this. The genes are TRBV7-7 and TRBJ2-1; 9 nucleotides align to TRBD1. The CDR3 sequence is 16 residues long. The germline gives CDR1 SSHAT, CDR2 FNYEAQ (reference sequence). Written as DNA, the CDR3 is TGTGCTAGCAGCATGATGGACAGGGGCTCTTACAATGAGCAGTTCTTC. It specifies CASSMMDRGSYNEQFF.

The chain couples TRBV7-9 to TRBJ1-1; 10 nucleotides agree with TRBD1. CDR1 is SEHNR and CDR2 is FQNEAQ in the germline V gene (reference sequence). This CDR3 has 19 amino acids. The ends lost 1 base at V and 2 bases at J; junction bases unmatched: 13. The CDR3 sequence is CASSLETGGSRTPNTEAFF. The DNA for the CDR3 is TGTGCCAGCAGCTTAGAGACAGGGGGCAGTCGGACACCCAACACTGAAGCTTTCTTT.

This clone was seen just once. This rearrangement joins TRBV5-1 to TRBJ2-3; no clear D. Germline V gene lookup returns CDR1 SGHRS and CDR2 YFSETQ. The CDR3 loop spans 13 amino acids. V was shortened by 3 bases and J by 2 bases, with 7 bases between the two germline ends. CDR3 sequence reads: CASSWSDTDTQYF. In DNA, the CDR3 is TGCGCCAGCAGCTGGTCAGACACAGATACGCAGTATTTT.

There are a few counts of this clone. The chain couples TRBV3-1 (or the pseudogene TRBV3-2) to TRBJ1-2; 10 nucleotides match TRBD1. The ends lost 3 bases at V and 4 bases at J; junction bases unmatched: 11. The CDR3 totals 17 residues. CDR1 and CDR2 from the germline V gene are LGHDT and YNNKEL (reference sequence). This CDR3 is CASSHLGTGAIGYGYTF. DNA for the CDR3: TGTGCCAGCAGCCACTTGGGGACAGGGGCTATAGGCTATGGCTACACCTTC.

The rearrangement links TRBV28 to TRBJ1-4, with 7 bases identical to TRBD1. The CDR3 is 14 amino acids. V trimming: 7 bases; J trimming: 8 bases; junction bases outside the gene matches: 10. Germline V gene lookup returns CDR1 MDHEN and CDR2 SYDVKM. The CDR3 region has the DNA TGTGCCAGCATGAGGGGGCCTCTGGGGGAAAAACTGTTTTTT. Encoded protein: CASMRGPLGEKLFF.

The J gene is TRBJ2-1, the V gene TRBV6-5; 12 nucleotides line up with TRBD2. The junction had 5 bases not matched to a gene; V was cut back by 7 bases and J by 10 bases. CDR3 length equals 13 residues. CDR1 is MNHEY and CDR2 is SVGAGI in the germline V gene. The CDR3 nucleotides read TGTGCCAGCACTAGCGGGGGGGCCCGCGAGCAGTTCTTC. Protein: CASTSGGAREQFF.

The DNA of the CDR3 is TGTGCCAGCAGCTCCCCCCGGGACTCTTTTTTGGAAGATACGCAGTATTTT. Protein sequence: CASSSPRDSFLEDTQYF. The gene calls are TRBV7-9 and TRBJ2-3, with D possibly being TRBD2 (6 bases). The CDR3 totals 17 residues. V was cut by 4 bases and J by 5 bases, with 22 bases left in between. Looked up from germline, CDR1 is SEHNR and CDR2 is FQNEAQ (reference sequence). The full variable domain, its missing parts supplied by reference TRBV7-9 and TRBJ2-3, is DTGVSQNPRHKITKRGQNVTFRCDPISEHNRLYWYRQTLGQGPEFLTYFQNEAQLEKSRLLSDRFSAERPKGSFSTLEIQRTEQGDSAMYLCASSSPRDSFLEDTQYFGPGTRLTVL.

The table lists this clone with a count of one. The CDR3 bases are TGTGCCAGCAGTTACTCGAATTCGGGGAGGAGTGAAAAACTGTTTTTT. Translating gives CASSYSNSGRSEKLFF. The chain has TRBV6-5 and TRBJ1-4; unclear D gene. V dropped 0 bases and J dropped 7 bases, with 15 bases sitting between them. Germline CDR1 and CDR2: MNHEY and SVGAGI. The CDR3 spans 16 residues.

The chain links TRBV3-1 (or the pseudogene TRBV3-2) to TRBJ2-2; TRBD1 aligns across 9 bases. The length of the CDR3 is 16 residues. Germline CDR1 and CDR2: LGHDT and YNNKEL (reference sequence). The V segment lost 4 bases and the J segment 4 bases; nucleotides outside the gene matches: 7. The CDR3 reads CASSPSGTGTTGELFF. CDR3 DNA sequence: TGTGCCAGCAGCCCCTCCGGGACAGGGACCACCGGGGAGCTGTTTTTT.

V and J are TRBV7-9 and TRBJ2-3; D might be TRBD1 (5 bases). V lost 6 bases and J lost 3, with 7 bases in between. CDR1 is SEHNR and CDR2 is FQNEAQ in the germline V gene (reference sequence). The CDR3 totals 12 residues. The CDR3, as DNA: TGTGCCAGCAGTTCAGGGACAGATACGCAGTATTTT. As protein: CASSSGTDTQYF.

This clone was seen more than once but under ten times. This rearrangement joins TRBV10-3 to TRBJ1-3, with D perhaps TRBD1 (5 bases). Trimming removed 0 bases from V and 4 bases from J, with 10 bases in between. CDR3 size: 15 residues. Germline CDR1 and CDR2: ENHRY and SYGVKD. The CDR3 loop is CAISESSGLGNTIYF. The CDR3 DNA sequence: TGTGCCATCAGTGAGTCTTCAGGGTTGGGAAACACCATATATTTT.

This clone was seen a handful of times. The chain links TRBV28 to TRBJ2-7; 7 positions agree with TRBD2. With V trimmed by 6 bases and J by 1 base, 9 bases remained unmatched. This CDR3 is built from 15 residues. In germline, CDR1 is MDHEN, CDR2 SYDVKM. Here the CDR3 reads CASRPWGGESYEQYV. DNA of the CDR3: TGTGCCAGCAGGCCCTGGGGGGGGGAGTCCTACGAGCAGTACGTC.

This sequence joins TRBV18 and TRBJ1-3, with a possible D match to TRBD1 (6 bases). V was shortened by 4 bases and J by 4 bases, with 14 bases between the two germline ends. CDR1 and CDR2 from the germline V gene are KGHSH and LQKENI. This CDR3 contains 15 residues. In nucleotides, the CDR3 is TGTGCCAGCTCACTAGCCCCGGACAGCGGAAACACCATATATTTT. This sequence encodes CASSLAPDSGNTIYF.

CDR3 bases: TGTGCCAGCAGTTCGCTCCGCCGGGACAGGGCTGGCTACACCTTC. It codes for CASSSLRRDRAGYTF. This rearrangement joins TRBV28 to TRBJ1-2, with 9 bases fitting TRBD1. Germline V CDR1 and CDR2: MDHEN, SYDVKM. The CDR3 is 15 residues long. After removal of 4 bases from V and 7 bases from J, the junction contained 10 bases not matched to a gene.

This rearrangement joins TRBV6-5 to TRBJ2-7, with TRBD1 as a possible D gene (6 bases). This CDR3 is 14 amino acids long. V lost 4 bases, J lost 4 bases, and 14 bases lay in between. Germline values: CDR1 MNHEY, CDR2 SVGAGI. CDR3 nucleotide sequence: TGTGCCAGCAGTTTGAACAGGGCTGATTACGAGCAGTACGTC. Its translation is CASSLNRADYEQYV.

V is TRBV18 and J is TRBJ1-1, with D unclear. The V end was cut by 2 bases, the J end by 0 bases, with 10 bases between. This CDR3 has 15 amino acids. Germline CDR1 reads KGHSH; CDR2 reads LQKENI. The CDR3, as DNA: TGTGCCAGCTCACCAGGGGTCGGGATGAACACTGAAGCTTTCTTT. Its protein is CASSPGVGMNTEAFF.

The gene calls are TRBV7-2 and TRBJ2-3; D not resolved. Germline CDR1 SGHTA, CDR2 FQGNSA. Trimming pared 3 bases from V and 0 bases from J, leaving 7 bases between. The CDR3 sequence is 14 residues long. Written as DNA, the CDR3 is TGTGCCAGCAGCTTGTGGGCTAGCACAGATACGCAGTATTTT. This encodes CASSLWASTDTQYF.

This chain connects TRBV11-2 to TRBJ1-3; 7 positions match TRBD1. V lost 4 bases and J lost 9; bases outside the gene matches: 9. CDR3 length equals 14 residues. In germline, CDR1 is SGHAT, CDR2 FQNNGV. Written as DNA, the CDR3 is TGTGCCAGCAGCTCAGAACAGGGGAGAAGCACCATATATTTT. The encoded protein is CASSSEQGRSTIYF.

The gene calls are TRBV13 and TRBJ2-4, with 14 bases aligning to TRBD2. CDR1 and CDR2 (germline): PRHDT, FYEKMQ (reference sequence). The ends lost 5 bases at V and 9 bases at J; junction bases unmatched: 3. The length of the CDR3 is 14 residues. The CDR3, as DNA: TGTGCCAGCAGCCCGGGGACTAGCGGGGGCATTCAGTACTTC. This codes for CASSPGTSGGIQYF.